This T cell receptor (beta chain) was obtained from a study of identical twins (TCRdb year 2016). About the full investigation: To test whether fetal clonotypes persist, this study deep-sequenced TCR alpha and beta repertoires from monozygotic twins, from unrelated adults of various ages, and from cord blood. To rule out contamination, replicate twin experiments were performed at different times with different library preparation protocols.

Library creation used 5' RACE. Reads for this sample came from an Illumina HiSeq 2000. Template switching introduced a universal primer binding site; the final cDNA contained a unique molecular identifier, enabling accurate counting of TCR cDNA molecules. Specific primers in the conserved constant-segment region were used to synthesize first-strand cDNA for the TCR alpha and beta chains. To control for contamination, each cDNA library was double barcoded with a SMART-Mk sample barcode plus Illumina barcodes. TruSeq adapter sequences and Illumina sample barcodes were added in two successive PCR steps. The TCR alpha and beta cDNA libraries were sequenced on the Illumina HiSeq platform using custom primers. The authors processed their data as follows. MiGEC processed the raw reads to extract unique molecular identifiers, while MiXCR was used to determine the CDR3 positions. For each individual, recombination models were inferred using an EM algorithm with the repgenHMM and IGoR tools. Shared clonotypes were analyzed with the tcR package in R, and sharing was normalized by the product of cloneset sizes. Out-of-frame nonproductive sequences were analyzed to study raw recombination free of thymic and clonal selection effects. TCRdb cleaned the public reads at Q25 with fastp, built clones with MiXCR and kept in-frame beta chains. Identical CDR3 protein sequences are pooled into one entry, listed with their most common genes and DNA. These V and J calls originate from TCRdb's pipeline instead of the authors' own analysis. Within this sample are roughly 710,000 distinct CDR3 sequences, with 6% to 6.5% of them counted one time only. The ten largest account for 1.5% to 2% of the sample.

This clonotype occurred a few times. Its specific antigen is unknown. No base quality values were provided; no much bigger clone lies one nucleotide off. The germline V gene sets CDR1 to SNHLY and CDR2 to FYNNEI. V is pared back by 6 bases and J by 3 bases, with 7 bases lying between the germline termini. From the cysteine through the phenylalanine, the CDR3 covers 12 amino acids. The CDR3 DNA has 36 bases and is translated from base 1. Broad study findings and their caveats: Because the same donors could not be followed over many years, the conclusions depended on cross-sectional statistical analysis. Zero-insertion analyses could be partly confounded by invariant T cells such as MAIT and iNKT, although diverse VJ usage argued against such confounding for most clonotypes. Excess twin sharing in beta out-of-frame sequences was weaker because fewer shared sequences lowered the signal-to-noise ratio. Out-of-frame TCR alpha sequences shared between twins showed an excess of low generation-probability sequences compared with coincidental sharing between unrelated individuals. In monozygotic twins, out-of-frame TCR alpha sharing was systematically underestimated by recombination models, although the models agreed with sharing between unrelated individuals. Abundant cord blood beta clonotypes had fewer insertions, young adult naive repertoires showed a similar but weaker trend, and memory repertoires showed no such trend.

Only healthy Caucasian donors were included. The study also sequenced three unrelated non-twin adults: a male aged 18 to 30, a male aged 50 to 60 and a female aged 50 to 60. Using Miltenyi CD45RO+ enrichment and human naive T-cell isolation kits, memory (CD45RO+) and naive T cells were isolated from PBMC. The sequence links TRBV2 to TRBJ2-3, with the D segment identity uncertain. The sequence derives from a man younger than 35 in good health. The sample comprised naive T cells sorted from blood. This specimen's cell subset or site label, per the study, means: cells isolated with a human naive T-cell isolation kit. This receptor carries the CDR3 CASRNLTDTQYF. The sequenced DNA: TGTGCCAGCAGAAACCTAACAGATACGCAGTATTTT. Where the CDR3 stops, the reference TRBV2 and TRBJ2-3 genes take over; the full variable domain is EPEVTQTPSHQVTQMGQEVILRCVPISNHLYFYWYRQILGQKVEFLVSFYNNEISEKSEIFDDQFSVERPDGSNFTLKIRSTKLEDSAMYFCASRNLTDTQYFGPGTRLTVL.